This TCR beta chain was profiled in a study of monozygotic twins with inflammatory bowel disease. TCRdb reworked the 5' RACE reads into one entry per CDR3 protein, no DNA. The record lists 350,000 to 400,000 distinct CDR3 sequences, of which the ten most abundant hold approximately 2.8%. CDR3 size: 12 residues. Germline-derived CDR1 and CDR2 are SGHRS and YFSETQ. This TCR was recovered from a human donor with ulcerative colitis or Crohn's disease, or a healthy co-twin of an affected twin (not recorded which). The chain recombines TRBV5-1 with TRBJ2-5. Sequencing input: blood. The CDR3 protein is CAGSQDQETQYF.